This T cell receptor beta chain emerged from a study of cytomegalovirus exposure and HLA in healthy donors. V was shortened by 7 bases and J by 4 bases, with 11 bases between the two germline ends. CDR1 and CDR2 from the germline V gene are SQVTM and ANQGSEA. The CDR3 extends over 12 amino acids. About this clone: The antigen is unknown.

Study results and caveats: Presence/absence analysis assumed near-uniform sequencing depth across donors. Earlier results showed most TCR beta V segments being productive about 87% or about 30% of the time. High specificity and sensitivity for cytomegalovirus status were reported for the classifier. Researchers left out some V segments, among them TRBV6-2 and TRBV6-3, as indistinguishable.

A multiplex PCR was run with 60 Vbeta primers and 13 Jbeta primers. Sequencing used immunoSEQ multiplex PCR; TCRdb keeps in-frame clones, though not all of them. The sample contains 200,000 to 250,000 clones, around 85% of which appear only once. V gene TRBV29-1 combines with J gene TRBJ2-1, with D hard to call. This clonotype originated in a human donor in good health. Sequencing used PBMCs. The CDR3 loop reads CSAPLLYNEQFF. CDR3 in DNA: TGCAGCGCTCCCCTGTTATACAATGAGCAGTTCTTC.